One sample yielded the 28 T cell receptor beta chains listed below, sequenced in a study of T cell repertoires in cytomegalovirus infection. From the reads, TCRdb called clonotypes with MiXCR, one entry per CDR3 protein. The sample contains about 330,000 distinct CDR3 sequences, approximately 35% of which appear only once. Their cognate antigens are unknown. Sequencing was performed on cultured PBMCs, taken from culture after CMV antigen stimulation. These receptors came from a human donor in good health (CMV status not recorded). Some clones in this sample may be carry-over from other donors' samples.

The J gene is TRBJ2-1, the V gene TRBV29-1; TRBD2 is a possible D gene (5 bases). The germline V and J ends were trimmed by 4 bases and 3 bases, with 10 bases remaining between them. The CDR3 sequence is 13 residues long. Germline-derived CDR1 and CDR2 are SQVTM and ANQGSEA. CDR3 sequence: CSVASWDYNEQFF. The CDR3 coding sequence is TGCAGCGTTGCTAGCTGGGACTACAATGAGCAGTTCTTC.

The chain combines TRBV7-2 with TRBJ1-2; possibly TRBD1 for D (5 bases). The CDR3 totals 15 residues. Germline V CDR1 and CDR2: SGHTA, FQGNSA. The V gene lost 1 base and the J gene lost 4 bases, with 13 bases spanning the gap. The CDR3 nucleotides read TGTGCCAGCAGCTTAGACCCAAGCGGGGGCTATGGCTACACCTTC. Amino acid sequence: CASSLDPSGGYGYTF.

There are a few counts of this clonotype. The chain links TRBV7-2 to TRBJ1-5; 9 nucleotides line up with TRBD1. CDR1 is SGHTA, CDR2 FQGNSA, per germline. This CDR3 region has 15 residues. After removal of 5 bases from V and 5 bases from J, the junction contained 7 bases not matched to a gene. The CDR3 protein is CASSPGQGGYQPQHF. DNA for the CDR3: TGTGCCAGCAGCCCGGGACAGGGAGGGTATCAGCCCCAGCATTTT.

The chain joins TRBV27 to TRBJ1-5, with D perhaps TRBD1 (6 bases). The V end was cut by 4 bases, the J end by 5 bases, with 9 bases between. CDR3 length: 13 amino acids. The germline V gene has CDR1 MNHEY and CDR2 SMNVEV (reference sequence). The CDR3 reads CASSSRGHQPQHF. CDR3 in DNA: TGTGCCAGCAGTTCGCGGGGGCATCAGCCCCAGCATTTT.

CDR3 protein: CASSLAGGASSNYGYTF. The DNA for the CDR3 is TGTGCCAGCAGCTTAGCAGGGGGGGCCAGCTCTAACTATGGCTACACCTTC. The genes are TRBV7-2 and TRBJ1-2; D may be TRBD1 (6 bases). Germline V gene data show CDR1 as SGHTA and CDR2 as FQGNSA. This CDR3 has 17 amino acids. With 0 bases removed from V and 0 bases from J, the gap between germline ends came to 14 bases.

In this sample, this clonotype turned up once. This chain uses TRBV20-1 with TRBJ2-2; D unclear. There are 13 residues in the CDR3. Germline CDR1 reads DFQATT; CDR2 reads SNEGSKA (reference sequence). DNA for the CDR3: TGCAGCGTCCCTACAGATAACACCGGGGAGCTGTTTTTT. Amino acid sequence: CSVPTDNTGELFF.

This chain links TRBV7-2 with TRBJ2-2, with 11 bases lining up with TRBD1. Germline-derived CDR1 and CDR2 are SGHTA and FQGNSA. The CDR3 has 18 residues. Trimming cost V 5 bases and J 5 bases; bases outside gene matches: 13. CDR3 sequence: CASSPLPGTGGLTGELFF. In DNA, the CDR3 is TGTGCCAGCAGCCCTCTTCCTGGGACAGGGGGATTGACCGGGGAGCTGTTTTTT. Full variable domain (rest looked up from reference TRBV7-2 and TRBJ2-2): GAGVSQSPSNKVTEKGKDVELRCDPISGHTALYWYRQSLGQGLEFLIYFQGNSAPDKSGLPSDRFSAERTGGSVSTLTIQRTQQEDSAVYLCASSPLPGTGGLTGELFFGEGSRLTVL.

This chain links TRBV6-5 with TRBJ2-3; no reliable D call. Germline-derived CDR1 and CDR2 are MNHEY and SVGAGI. Trimming removed 4 bases from V and 2 bases from J, with 4 bases in between. This CDR3 region has 12 residues. The CDR3 spells CASSSDTDTQYF. Here the CDR3 DNA reads TGTGCCAGCAGTTCTGACACAGATACGCAGTATTTT.

The chain has TRBV7-2 and TRBJ2-2; unclear D gene. Deletions cut 4 bases from V and 5 bases from J, with 11 bases between. The germline CDR1 and CDR2 sequences are SGHTA and FQGNSA. CDR3 size: 14 residues. This CDR3 reads CASSSILGTGELFF. In DNA form, the CDR3 reads TGTGCCAGCAGCTCTATCTTGGGAACCGGGGAGCTGTTTTTT.

The chain joins TRBV12-3 or TRBV12-4 to TRBJ2-7; 9 bases are a match to TRBD1. Losses at the gene ends were 5 bases for V and 7 bases for J; bases not matched to a gene: 9. This CDR3 is built from 14 residues. The CDR3 sequence: CASSPWDRAKEQYF. The CDR3 coding sequence is TGTGCCAGCAGTCCATGGGACAGGGCTAAGGAGCAGTACTTC.

The V and J genes are TRBV11-2 and TRBJ2-1; TRBD2 aligns across 7 bases. The V and J ends lost 5 bases and 9 bases, in that order; junction bases with no gene match: 10. The germline V gene has CDR1 SGHAT and CDR2 FQNNGV. This CDR3 has 14 residues. The CDR3 nucleotides are TGTGCCAGCAGCCGGACTAGGGTGAGTGGTGAGCAGTTCTTC. Translated: CASSRTRVSGEQFF.

This clonotype has only a few counts. The chain has TRBV4-1 and TRBJ1-2, with a possible D match to TRBD1 (5 bases). The CDR3 extends over 13 amino acids. Per the germline V gene, CDR1 is MGHRA and CDR2 is YSYEKL. V lost 2 bases, J lost 4 bases, and 8 bases lay in between. For the CDR3, the DNA is TGCGCCAGCAGCCAACGGCAGGGCTATGGCTACACCTTC. This sequence encodes CASSQRQGYGYTF.

This clonotype was found a few times. This chain connects TRBV27 to TRBJ2-7; the D gene could be TRBD1 or TRBD2 (6 bases each). The CDR3 length is 16 residues. Between the trimmed V and J ends, which lost 5 bases and 1 base, there was a span of 18 bases. Germline assignment: CDR1 MNHEY and CDR2 SMNVEV (reference sequence). The DNA of the CDR3 is TGTGCCAGCAGTGAGGTGTGGGGGGCTGAGTCCTACGAGCAGTACGTC. Translation: CASSEVWGAESYEQYV.

Only a few counts were recorded for this clonotype. The CDR3: CASSQGKGQGLSNQPQHF. The DNA of the CDR3 is TGTGCCAGCAGCCAAGGAAAGGGACAGGGTTTGAGCAATCAGCCCCAGCATTTT. This chain links TRBV3-1 with TRBJ1-5, with 9 bases aligning to TRBD1. The CDR3 contains 18 residues. Unmatched junction bases numbered 8, after V lost 1 base and J lost 1 base. Germline values: CDR1 LGHDT, CDR2 YNNKEL (reference sequence).

This clonotype was seen a few times. The chain joins TRBV7-9 to TRBJ2-3; D unclear. The CDR3 has 15 amino acids. CDR1 SEHNR and CDR2 FQNEAQ come from the germline V gene (reference sequence). The V gene lost 6 bases and the J gene lost 4 bases, with 17 bases spanning the gap. The CDR3 loop reads CASSTWGGVADTQYF. The CDR3 DNA follows: TGTGCCAGCAGTACCTGGGGTGGCGTCGCAGATACGCAGTATTTT.

There are a few counts of this clonotype. The rearrangement links TRBV4-1 to TRBJ2-7; D ambiguous. CDR1 is MGHRA and CDR2 is YSYEKL in the germline V gene. V lost 0 bases and J 0 bases, leaving 21 bases between the germline ends. The CDR3 is made up of 19 amino acids. The CDR3 loop reads CASSQDSESGSVSSYEQYF. In nucleotides, the CDR3 is TGCGCCAGCAGCCAAGATTCGGAGTCAGGCAGCGTTAGCTCCTACGAGCAGTACTTC.

Ten or more counts support this clonotype. The rearrangement joins TRBV7-3 to TRBJ1-2; D call uncertain. Germline values: CDR1 SGHTA, CDR2 FQGTGA. The CDR3 has 14 residues. Trimming cost V 9 bases and J 8 bases, with 22 bases left between them. Here the CDR3 DNA reads TGTGCCAGTGGCCCCCGGGATGGTTTGCAGGGCTACACCTTC. Translated: CASGPRDGLQGYTF.

The chain uses TRBV7-2 and TRBJ2-7; 7 bases are a match to TRBD2. Germline CDR1 reads SGHTA; CDR2 reads FQGNSA. This CDR3 has 13 residues. Trimming took 6 bases from V and 5 from J; bases not matched to a gene: 7. CDR3 nucleotides: TGTGCCAGCAGGGCGGGAGCGGCCCACGAGCAGTACTTC. As protein: CASRAGAAHEQYF.

V usage is TRBV27 and J usage is TRBJ1-1, with 7 bases lining up with TRBD1. The CDR3 contains 16 residues. Germline V lookup: CDR1 MNHEY, CDR2 SMNVEV (reference sequence). Unmatched junction bases numbered 10, after V lost 6 bases and J lost 0 bases. CDR3 amino acids: CASSPTGVALNTEAFF. The CDR3 DNA reads TGTGCCAGCAGCCCAACAGGGGTCGCCTTGAACACTGAAGCTTTCTTT.

The V call is TRBV4-3, the J call TRBJ2-1; D is possibly TRBD1 (6 bases). With 0 bases removed from V and 5 bases from J, the gap between germline ends came to 17 bases. The germline V gene has CDR1 LGHNA and CDR2 YSLEER. The CDR3 sequence is 17 residues long. The CDR3 sequence is CASSQDWLFDRNNEQFF. As DNA, the CDR3 is TGCGCCAGCAGCCAAGATTGGCTATTCGACAGGAACAATGAGCAGTTCTTC.

This sequence joins TRBV20-1 and TRBJ2-7, with D tentatively TRBD2 (5 bases). The length of the CDR3 is 13 residues. V was shortened by 3 bases and J by 1 base, with 10 bases between the two germline ends. The germline CDR1 and CDR2 sequences are DFQATT and SNEGSKA (reference sequence). The CDR3 DNA reads as TGCAGTGCTAGGAGGGTCGCGTCCTACGAGCAGTACTTC. This codes for CSARRVASYEQYF.

This chain joins TRBV27 and TRBJ2-7; TRBD2 agrees at 9 bases. The V and J ends lost 6 bases and 4 bases, in that order; junction bases with no gene match: 19. CDR3 length: 18 residues. Germline values: CDR1 MNHEY, CDR2 SMNVEV (reference sequence). CDR3 DNA: TGTGCCAGCAGCCTTTTCCTACCCTCTAGCGGGATATCATACGAGCAGTACTTC. Amino acids: CASSLFLPSSGISYEQYF.

This clonotype came up many times. The rearrangement links TRBV7-2 to TRBJ2-5; TRBD2 is a possible D gene (6 bases). Germline-derived CDR1 and CDR2 are SGHTA and FQGNSA. The CDR3 totals 16 residues. V was shortened by 1 base and J by 5 bases, with 17 bases between the two germline ends. The CDR3 DNA is TGTGCCAGCAGCTTAGGGACTACCGGAGGTGGGGAGACCCAGTACTTC. This codes for CASSLGTTGGGETQYF.

The chain has TRBV5-8 and TRBJ1-5; D possibly corresponds to TRBD1 (6 bases). Germline V gene data show CDR1 as SGHTS and CDR2 as YDEGEE. CDR3 length: 15 amino acids. Trimming took off 7 bases at V and 4 bases at J, with 18 bases between the two ends. The CDR3 here is CASGRGFSANQPQHF. CDR3 bases: TGTGCCAGCGGCAGGGGCTTTTCCGCAAATCAGCCCCAGCATTTT.

The chain couples TRBV4-1 to TRBJ2-3; D assignment may be TRBD1 or TRBD2 (7 bases each). CDR1 and CDR2 from the germline V gene are MGHRA and YSYEKL. The CDR3 totals 18 residues. The germline V and J ends were trimmed by 3 bases and 0 bases, with 19 bases remaining between them. CDR3 in DNA: TGCGCCAGCAGCCAGCGGGGAGGGGGCGACCGTAGCACAGATACGCAGTATTTT. Amino acids: CASSQRGGGDRSTDTQYF.

This clonotype appeared a few times. This chain uses TRBV28 with TRBJ2-7; 9 bases line up with TRBD1. V dropped 11 bases and J dropped 4; count of bases not matched to a gene: 15. CDR1 is MDHEN and CDR2 is SYDVKM in the germline V gene. The CDR3 length is 15 residues. CDR3 protein: CAGRKQGAVGYEQYF. The CDR3 coding sequence is TGTGCCGGACGAAAACAGGGGGCAGTAGGGTACGAGCAGTACTTC.

The V and J genes are TRBV20-1 and TRBJ2-7, with D tentatively TRBD1 (5 bases). Between the trimmed V and J ends, which lost 1 base and 2 bases, there was a span of 12 bases. Germline CDR1 is DFQATT and CDR2 is SNEGSKA (reference sequence). The CDR3 is 14 residues long. CDR3 residues: CSARVIDRTYEQYF. CDR3 sequence (DNA): TGCAGTGCTAGAGTTATTGACAGAACCTACGAGCAGTACTTC.

This chain connects TRBV19 to TRBJ2-1, with D possibly being TRBD1 (6 bases). The CDR3 extends over 13 amino acids. The ends were cut back, 4 bases at V and 7 bases at J, with 11 bases in the middle. Germline lookup yields CDR1 LNHDA and CDR2 SQIVND (reference sequence). The CDR3 loop is CASSSLQGNEQFF. The CDR3, as DNA: TGTGCCAGTAGTAGCTTACAGGGAAATGAGCAGTTCTTC.